This TCR beta chain stems from a study of blood T cell repertoires in COVID-19. Turning to the study itself: Samples of COVID-19 (acute and convalescent) were obtained from the United States, Italy and Spain. Sources were T cells, B-cell-depleted T cells, or PBMCs; the material itself was cDNA or gDNA.

Ages ranged from roughly 18 to 100 years, with residence in 20 to 30 US areas. Before being deemed recovered, Cohort 3 donors had two negative PCRs, clearance, or symptom resolution. Data came from immunoSEQ multiplex PCR; TCRdb stores just in-frame clones and leaves some out. The table shows about 390,000 clones, with 87% occurring only once. The CDR3 covers 14 residues. In germline, CDR1 is SGHRS, CDR2 YFSETQ. The J segment lost 0 bases and the V segment lost 3 bases, leaving 2 bases of the junction unmatched. This clone showed up just a few times. Additional DNA sequences in this sample encode the identical CDR3.

The source of this sequence is a woman aged 45 to 65 who had recovered from COVID-19. The specimen sequenced was PBMCs or T cells enriched from blood (not recorded which). The gene calls are TRBV5-1 and TRBJ1-2; 7 nucleotides line up with TRBD1. Written as DNA, the CDR3 is TGCGCCAGCAGCTCCGGGACAGCTAACTATGGCTACACCTTC. Its protein is CASSSGTANYGYTF.